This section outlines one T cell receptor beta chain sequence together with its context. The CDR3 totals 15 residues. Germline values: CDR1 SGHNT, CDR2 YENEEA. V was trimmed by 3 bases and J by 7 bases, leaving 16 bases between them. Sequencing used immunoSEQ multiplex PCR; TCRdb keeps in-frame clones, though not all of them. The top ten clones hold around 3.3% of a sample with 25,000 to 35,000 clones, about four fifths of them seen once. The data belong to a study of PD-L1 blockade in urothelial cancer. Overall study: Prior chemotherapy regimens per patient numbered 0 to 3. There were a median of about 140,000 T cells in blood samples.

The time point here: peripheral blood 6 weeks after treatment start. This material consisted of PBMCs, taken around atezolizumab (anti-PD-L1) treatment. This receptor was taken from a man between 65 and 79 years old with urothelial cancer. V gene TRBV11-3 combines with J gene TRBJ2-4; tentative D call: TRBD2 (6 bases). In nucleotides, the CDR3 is TGTGCCAGCAGCTTCGGCGGGTTGAGCGGGAACATTCAGTACTTC. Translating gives CASSFGGLSGNIQYF.